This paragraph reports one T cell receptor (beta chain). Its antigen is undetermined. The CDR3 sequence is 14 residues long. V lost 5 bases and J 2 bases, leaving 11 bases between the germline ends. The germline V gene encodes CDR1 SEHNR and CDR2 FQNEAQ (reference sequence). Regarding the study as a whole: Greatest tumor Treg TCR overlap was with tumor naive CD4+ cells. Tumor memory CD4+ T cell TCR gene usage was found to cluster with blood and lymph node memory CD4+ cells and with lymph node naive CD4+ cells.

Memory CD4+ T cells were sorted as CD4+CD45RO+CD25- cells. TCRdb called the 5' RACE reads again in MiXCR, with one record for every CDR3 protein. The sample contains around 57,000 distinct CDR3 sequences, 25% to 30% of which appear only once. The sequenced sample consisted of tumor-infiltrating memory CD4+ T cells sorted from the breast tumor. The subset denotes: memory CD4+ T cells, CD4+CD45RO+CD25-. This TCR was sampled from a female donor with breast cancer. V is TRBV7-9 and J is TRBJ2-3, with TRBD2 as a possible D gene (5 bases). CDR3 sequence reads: CASSQADFTDTQYF. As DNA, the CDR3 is TGTGCCAGCAGCCAAGCGGACTTCACAGATACGCAGTATTTT. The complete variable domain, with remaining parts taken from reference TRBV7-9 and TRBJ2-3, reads DTGVSQNPRHKITKRGQNVTFRCDPISEHNRLYWYRQTLGQGPEFLTYFQNEAQLEKSRLLSDRFSAERPKGSFSTLEIQRTEQGDSAMYLCASSQADFTDTQYFGPGTRLTVL.